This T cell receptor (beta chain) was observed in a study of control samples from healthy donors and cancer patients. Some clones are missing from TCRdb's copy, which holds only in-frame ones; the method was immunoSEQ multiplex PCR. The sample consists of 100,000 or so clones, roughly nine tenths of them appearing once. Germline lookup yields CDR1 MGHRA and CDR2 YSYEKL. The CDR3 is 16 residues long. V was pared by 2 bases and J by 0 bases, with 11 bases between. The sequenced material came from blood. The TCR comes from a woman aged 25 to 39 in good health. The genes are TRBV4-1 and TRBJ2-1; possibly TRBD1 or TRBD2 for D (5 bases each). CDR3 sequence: CASSQRDESSYNEQFF. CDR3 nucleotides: TGCGCCAGCAGCCAAAGGGACGAGAGCTCCTACAATGAGCAGTTCTTC.